These 4 T cell receptor beta chains were sequenced from one sample in a study of CD8+ T cells in alopecia areata. cDNA prepared by RNA extraction and subsequent reverse transcription served as the template for sequencing. Sequenced by immunoSEQ multiplex PCR; TCRdb stores in-frame clones only, minus some. In the table there are some 180,000 clones, roughly 60% of which are singletons. The sequences come from CD4+ T cells sorted from blood, collected at week 0. These receptor sequences come from a human donor with alopecia areata.

This clone has a count of ten or more. The V call is TRBV7-9, the J call TRBJ2-3; 7 positions match TRBD2. V lost 2 bases and J lost 5; bases outside the gene matches: 4. The CDR3 runs to 14 residues. CDR1 and CDR2 (germline): SEHNR, FQNEAQ (reference sequence). The DNA of the CDR3 is TGTGCCAGCAGCTTATTAGAGCGGGGAGATACGCAGTATTTT. Translating it yields CASSLLERGDTQYF.

The chain uses TRBV2 and TRBJ2-1; 10 positions agree with TRBD1. CDR1 and CDR2 (germline): SNHLY, FYNNEI. This CDR3 is 15 amino acids long. With 6 bases clipped from V and 3 bases from J, the junction kept 5 bases outside the gene matches. In DNA, the CDR3 is TGTGCCAGCAGAGCCGGGACAGGGGTCTACAATGAGCAGTTCTTC. It yields the protein CASRAGTGVYNEQFF.

Comment on this clone: Different DNA sequences within this sample yield the same CDR3. The V gene is TRBV7-3, the J gene TRBJ1-6; D might be TRBD1 (5 bases). Trimming took 2 bases from V and 7 from J, leaving 9 bases between them. This CDR3 has 14 residues. The germline gives CDR1 SGHTA, CDR2 FQGTGA. The CDR3 is CASSLGTVNSPLHF. CDR3 DNA: TGTGCCAGCAGCTTAGGGACCGTGAATTCACCCCTCCACTTT.

This clone was observed a handful of times. The CDR3 protein is CASSHLRNEKLFF. The CDR3 DNA reads as TGTGCCAGCTCACACCTGCGGAATGAAAAACTGTTTTTT. The chain combines TRBV18 with TRBJ1-4; no clear D gene. The CDR3 has 13 residues. The V end lost 4 bases, the J end lost 5 bases, and 8 bases lay between the germline ends. Germline CDR1 is KGHSH and CDR2 is LQKENI.